The 30 T cell receptor beta chains below come from one sample, sequenced in a study of cytomegalovirus exposure and HLA in healthy donors. Primers for the PCR totalled 60 Vbeta and 13 Jbeta. Method: immunoSEQ multiplex PCR; TCRdb's copy keeps in-frame clones and lacks some. Of just over 200,000 clones listed, roughly four fifths are singletons. Sequencing was done on a sample of PBMCs. Receptor source: a middle-aged woman in good health and CMV-seronegative.

This clone is a singleton in its sample. Different DNA sequences within this sample yield the same CDR3. This rearrangement joins TRBV2 to TRBJ1-2; 7 nucleotides line up with TRBD1. The CDR3 contains 13 residues. The ends lost 5 bases at V and 4 bases at J; junction bases unmatched: 4. Germline V gene data show CDR1 as SNHLY and CDR2 as FYNNEI. The CDR3 DNA is TGTGCCAGCAGTCGGGACAGTTCCTATGGCTACACCTTC. It specifies CASSRDSSYGYTF.

The chain joins TRBV28 to TRBJ1-1; a possible D gene is TRBD1 (6 bases). Looked up from germline, CDR1 is MDHEN and CDR2 is SYDVKM. The ends were cut back, 8 bases at V and 1 base at J, with 14 bases in the middle. The CDR3 has 14 residues. CDR3: CASVEGGQNTEAFF. CDR3 bases: TGTGCCAGCGTCGAGGGGGGGCAGAACACTGAAGCTTTCTTT.

The genes are TRBV21-1 and TRBJ1-2; TRBD1, the table's D call, lacks a check against the DNA. TRBV21-1 is listed as a pseudogene. This CDR3 is 13 amino acids long. The DNA of the CDR3 is TGTGCCACCACGACAGGGCGTCTCTATGGCTACACCTTC. Its protein is CATTTGRLYGYTF.

This chain links TRBV9 with TRBJ2-4; 12 positions match TRBD2. V lost 0 bases, J lost 2 bases, and 18 bases stayed unmatched. Germline V gene data show CDR1 as SGDLS and CDR2 as YYNGEE. The CDR3 consists of 22 residues. The CDR3 loop reads CASSVGLPWTSGTSYTKNIQYF. Here the CDR3 DNA reads TGTGCCAGCAGCGTAGGTCTCCCGTGGACTAGCGGGACCTCTTACACCAAAAACATTCAGTACTTC. Full variable domain (missing parts from reference TRBV9 and TRBJ2-4): DSGVTQTPKHLITATGQRVTLRCSPRSGDLSVYWYQQSLDQGLQFLIQYYNGEERAKGNILERFSAQQFPDLHSELNLSSLELGDSALYFCASSVGLPWTSGTSYTKNIQYFGAGTRLSVL.

CDR3 sequence reads: CASSLDQGQGTQYF. CDR3 nucleotide sequence: TGTGCCAGCAGCTTGGACCAGGGGCAGGGGACCCAGTACTTC. J is TRBJ2-5 and V is TRBV5-6; D is perhaps TRBD1 (6 bases). Germline V gene lookup returns CDR1 SGHDT and CDR2 YYEEEE. Between the trimmed V and J ends, which lost 0 bases and 7 bases, there was a span of 13 bases. The CDR3 is 14 residues long.

The V gene is TRBV19, the J gene TRBJ2-1; 8 bases are a match to TRBD2. Looked up from germline, CDR1 is LNHDA and CDR2 is SQIVND (reference sequence). CDR3 length: 14 amino acids. V lost 3 bases to trimming and J lost 4 bases; unmatched junction nucleotides: 2. The CDR3 sequence: CASSMASGYNEQFF. CDR3 in DNA: TGTGCCAGTAGTATGGCTAGCGGGTACAATGAGCAGTTCTTC.

This chain connects TRBV27 to TRBJ2-7; perhaps TRBD1 as D (5 bases). Trimming cost V 9 bases and J 5 bases, with 20 bases left between them. Germline V lookup: CDR1 MNHEY, CDR2 SMNVEV (reference sequence). The CDR3 contains 14 residues. DNA for the CDR3: TGTGCCAGTCAGCCCACCCAGGGAAGGAACGAGCAGTACTTC. Amino acids: CASQPTQGRNEQYF.

The CDR3 region has the DNA TGTGTCAGAAGCTTAGTCTTGACAGGGCGGGACACTGAAGCTTTCTTT. This codes for CVRSLVLTGRDTEAFF. The V call is TRBV7-5, the J call TRBJ1-1; the table calls TRBD1, which could not be checked here. TRBV7-5 is tagged as a pseudogene. The CDR3 is 16 residues long.

This chain connects TRBV18 to TRBJ2-1; tentative D call: TRBD2 (5 bases). Trimming shortened V by 4 bases and J by 5 bases, and 9 bases separated the two germline ends. Germline loops: CDR1 KGHSH, CDR2 LQKENI. The length of the CDR3 is 13 residues. CDR3 amino acids: CASSRGSNNEQFF. The CDR3 DNA reads TGTGCCAGCTCACGAGGGAGCAACAATGAGCAGTTCTTC.

This chain joins TRBV18 and TRBJ1-1; TRBD1 might be the D (5 bases). V was pared by 6 bases and J by 3 bases, with 11 bases between. The CDR3 extends over 13 amino acids. CDR1 and CDR2 (germline): KGHSH, LQKENI. The CDR3 DNA follows: TGTGCCAGCTCCGTCGGCAGGGACACTGAAGCTTTCTTT. Translation gives CASSVGRDTEAFF.

The J gene is TRBJ1-1, the V gene TRBV5-1; possibly TRBD1 for D (6 bases). Trimming removed 4 bases at V and 0 bases at J, with 16 bases between. This CDR3 spans 16 amino acids. Germline values: CDR1 SGHRS, CDR2 YFSETQ. CDR3 coding DNA: TGCGCCAGCAGCCGAGAGAACCGACAGGTGAACACTGAAGCTTTCTTT. Protein product: CASSRENRQVNTEAFF.

This chain connects TRBV5-1 to TRBJ2-7, with 9 bases lining up with TRBD1. The CDR3 covers 14 residues. Trimming took 6 bases from V and 5 from J; bases not matched to a gene: 9. From germline, CDR1 is SGHRS and CDR2 YFSETQ. CDR3 nucleotides: TGCGCCAGCAACAAACAGGGGGCGCCTGACGAGCAGTACTTC. Translated, it gives CASNKQGAPDEQYF. Complete variable domain (other parts from reference TRBV5-1 and TRBJ2-7): KAGVTQTPRYLIKTRGQQVTLSCSPISGHRSVSWYQQTPGQGLQFLFEYFSETQRNKGNFPGRFSGRQFSNSRSEMNVSTLELGDSALYLCASNKQGAPDEQYFGPGTRLTVT.

The genes are TRBV19 and TRBJ1-5; 8 bases are a match to TRBD1. The V gene's germline CDR1 is LNHDA and CDR2 SQIVND (reference sequence). There are 15 residues in the CDR3. Trimming at V came to 4 bases and at J to 0 bases, leaving 2 bases not matched to a gene. The CDR3 coding sequence is TGTGCCAGTAGTACTACAGGGGGTAGCAATCAGCCCCAGCATTTT. Amino acid sequence: CASSTTGGSNQPQHF.

The chain is built from TRBV2 and TRBJ2-5; D not resolved. The J call may be incorrect, as the DNA end agrees better with TRBJ2-7. This CDR3 spans 12 amino acids. Germline CDR1 is SNHLY and CDR2 is FYNNEI. Here the CDR3 reads CASSVQYYEQYF. The CDR3 DNA reads TGTGCCAGCAGTGTCCAATACTACGAGCAGTACTTC.

The V gene is TRBV28, the J gene TRBJ2-1; D ambiguous. CDR1 and CDR2 (germline): MDHEN, SYDVKM. The ends were cut back, 7 bases at V and 2 bases at J, with 15 bases in the middle. The CDR3 contains 15 residues. CDR3 loop: CASTSGGYAYNEQFF. The CDR3 DNA sequence: TGTGCCAGCACATCCGGCGGTTATGCCTACAATGAGCAGTTCTTC.

The chain carries TRBV4-1 and TRBJ2-3; 8 positions agree with TRBD2. Germline loops: CDR1 MGHRA, CDR2 YSYEKL. The CDR3 covers 17 residues. The V and J ends lost 4 bases and 1 base, in that order; junction bases with no gene match: 10. CDR3 protein: CASSLWTSITGTDTQYF. The CDR3 nucleotides read TGCGCCAGCAGCCTATGGACTAGCATTACCGGCACAGATACGCAGTATTTT.

The V gene is TRBV2, the J gene TRBJ1-5; D not resolved. The CDR3 length is 14 residues. Trimming shortened V by 7 bases and J by 0 bases, and 10 bases separated the two germline ends. CDR1 and CDR2 (germline): SNHLY, FYNNEI. The CDR3 DNA reads as TGTGCCAGCACCACAGTTAATAGCAATCAGCCCCAGCATTTT. Residues: CASTTVNSNQPQHF.

The genes are TRBV7-8 and TRBJ2-1; D is unresolved. Germline values: CDR1 SGHVS, CDR2 FQNEAQ. The CDR3 is made up of 15 amino acids. V was cut by 5 bases and J by 4 bases, with 15 bases left in between. CDR3 bases: TGTGCCAGCAGCGGTGCCCCTGCACGGTACAATGAGCAGTTCTTC. Its protein is CASSGAPARYNEQFF.

The chain recombines TRBV30 with TRBJ2-2, with TRBD2 identical over 12 bases. Germline assignment: CDR1 GTSNPN and CDR2 SVGIG (reference sequence). This CDR3 is 16 amino acids long. Trimming at V came to 0 bases and at J to 5 bases, leaving 4 bases not matched to a gene. As DNA, the CDR3 is TGTGCCTGGAGTGTACGACTAGCGGGAGTAACCGGGGAGCTGTTTTTT. Translated: CAWSVRLAGVTGELFF.

V is TRBV25-1 and J is TRBJ2-5; D not certain. Per germline, CDR1 MGHDK and CDR2 SYGVNS. V lost 3 bases and J 7 bases, leaving 12 bases between the germline ends. CDR3 length: 13 amino acids. In DNA form, the CDR3 reads TGTGCCAGCAGTGATGTCCTATATGGGACCCAGTACTTC. The encoded protein is CASSDVLYGTQYF.

The V call is TRBV9, the J call TRBJ2-7, with a possible D match to TRBD1 (5 bases). The V end lost 4 bases, the J end lost 2 bases, and 22 bases lay between the germline ends. CDR1 SGDLS and CDR2 YYNGEE come from the germline V gene. The CDR3 extends over 17 amino acids. The CDR3, as DNA: TGTGCCAGCAGCCCAGGGTTAAAGGACGTCGGTGCCTACGAGCAGTACTTC. Encoded protein: CASSPGLKDVGAYEQYF.

J is TRBJ2-7 and V is TRBV19; 12 nucleotides line up with TRBD2. From germline, CDR1 is LNHDA and CDR2 SQIVND (reference sequence). The junction had 10 bases not matched to a gene; V was cut back by 10 bases and J by 3 bases. The CDR3 spans 15 residues. This CDR3 reads CATYGGTSGHYEQYF. CDR3 coding DNA: TGTGCCACCTATGGAGGGACTAGCGGGCACTACGAGCAGTACTTC.

This chain connects TRBV28 to TRBJ2-7, with D maybe TRBD2 (6 bases). The V and J ends lost 5 bases and 6 bases respectively, with 20 bases between them. The CDR3 is 15 residues long. CDR1 is MDHEN and CDR2 is SYDVKM in the germline V gene. The CDR3 loop is CASSEEGGPLREQYF. The CDR3 coding sequence is TGTGCCAGCAGTGAGGAGGGAGGACCCCTCCGCGAGCAGTACTTC.

On this clone itself: This CDR3 is also generated by other DNA sequences in the sample. The chain joins TRBV2 to TRBJ2-6; TRBD1 aligns across 9 bases. J was trimmed by 11 bases and V by 6 bases; bases with no gene match: 11. Germline CDR1 reads SNHLY; CDR2 reads FYNNEI. This CDR3 region has 15 residues. The CDR3 nucleotides read TGTGCCAGCAGAGGGGGCCTGACAGGGGGGGACGTCCTGACTTTC. The encoded protein is CASRGGLTGGDVLTF.

The V and J genes are TRBV27 and TRBJ2-2; D might be TRBD1 (6 bases). The CDR3 totals 14 residues. Germline V CDR1 and CDR2: MNHEY, SMNVEV (reference sequence). Trimming removed 4 bases at V and 1 base at J, with 7 bases between. This chain's CDR3 is CASSSGQNTGELFF. The CDR3 DNA reads as TGTGCCAGCAGTTCGGGACAGAACACCGGGGAGCTGTTTTTT.

This clone was seen a single time. This chain joins TRBV29-1 and TRBJ2-7, with TRBD1 matching over 9 bases. Germline V gene sequence: CDR1 SQVTM, CDR2 ANQGSEA. V lost 7 bases to trimming and J lost 4 bases; unmatched junction nucleotides: 11. The CDR3 has 14 residues. Here the CDR3 reads CSAIQGQGLYEQYF. As DNA, the CDR3 is TGCAGCGCGATACAGGGACAGGGTCTGTACGAGCAGTACTTC.

This clone has only one observation. The chain recombines TRBV30 with TRBJ2-1, with 11 bases identical to TRBD2. The V gene's germline CDR1 is GTSNPN and CDR2 SVGIG (reference sequence). The V gene end was trimmed by 3 bases and the J gene end by 6 bases; junction bases not matched to a gene: 7. CDR3 size: 15 residues. The CDR3 spells CAWRKLAGVRNEQFF. The CDR3 DNA is TGTGCCTGGAGAAAACTAGCGGGAGTACGCAATGAGCAGTTCTTC.

The chain links TRBV7-6 to TRBJ2-7; D unclear. This CDR3 is 10 amino acids long. The ends were cut back, 9 bases at V and 3 bases at J, with 6 bases in the middle. In germline, CDR1 is SGHVS, CDR2 FNYEAQ. The CDR3 DNA reads TGTGCCAGATTAAACTACGAGCAGTACTTC. Its protein product is CARLNYEQYF.

This clone was observed a single time. The V call is TRBV2, the J call TRBJ2-7; 7 positions match TRBD1. Germline loops: CDR1 SNHLY, CDR2 FYNNEI. CDR3 length: 15 amino acids. The V gene end was trimmed by 5 bases and the J gene end by 5 bases; junction bases not matched to a gene: 12. CDR3 DNA: TGTGCCAGCAGTTCACTCCAGGGGGTGAGTCACGAGCAGTACTTC. Its protein product is CASSSLQGVSHEQYF.

The chain recombines TRBV5-1 with TRBJ2-6; D gene ambiguous. Trimming removed 0 bases from V and 0 bases from J, with 7 bases in between. The germline gives CDR1 SGHRS, CDR2 YFSETQ. CDR3 length: 16 residues. CDR3 in DNA: TGCGCCAGCAGCTTGGTAGTCCGCTCTGGGGCCAACGTCCTGACTTTC. Translation: CASSLVVRSGANVLTF.